This note documents a single TCR beta chain sequence. This entry belongs to a study of blood T cell repertoires in COVID-19. For the study at large: The United States, Italy and Spain were the sources of the acute and convalescent COVID-19 samples.

Profiled with immunoSEQ multiplex PCR; TCRdb holds only in-frame clones, not every one. This table holds fewer than 200,000 clones, 75% to 85% found once. The CDR3 totals 14 residues. Germline V gene data show CDR1 as SGHTA and CDR2 as FQGNSA. The V end was cut by 1 base, the J end by 1 base, with 8 bases between. Sequenced sample: peripheral blood. The clonotype comes from a human donor in a cohort sampled during active COVID-19. This sequence joins TRBV7-2 and TRBJ2-7; no reliable D call. The CDR3 protein is CASSLGGRSYEQYF. The CDR3 region has the DNA TGTGCCAGCAGCTTAGGTGGCAGATCCTACGAGCAGTACTTC.